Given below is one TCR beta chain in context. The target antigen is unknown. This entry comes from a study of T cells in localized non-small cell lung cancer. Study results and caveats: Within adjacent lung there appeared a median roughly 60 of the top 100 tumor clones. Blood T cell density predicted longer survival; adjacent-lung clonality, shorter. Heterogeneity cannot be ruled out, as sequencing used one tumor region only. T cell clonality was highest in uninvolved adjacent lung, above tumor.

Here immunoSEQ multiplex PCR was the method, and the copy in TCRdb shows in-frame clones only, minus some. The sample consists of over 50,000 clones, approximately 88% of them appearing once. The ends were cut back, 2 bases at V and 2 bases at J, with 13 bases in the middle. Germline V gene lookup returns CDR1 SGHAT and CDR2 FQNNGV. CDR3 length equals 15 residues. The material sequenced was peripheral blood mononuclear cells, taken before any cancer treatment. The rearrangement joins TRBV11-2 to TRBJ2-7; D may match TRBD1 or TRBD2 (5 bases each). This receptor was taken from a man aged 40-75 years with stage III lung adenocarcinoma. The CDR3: CASSLYLGPAYEQYF. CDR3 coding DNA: TGTGCCAGCAGCTTATATCTGGGACCAGCCTACGAGCAGTACTTC.